Included here is one T cell receptor beta chain sequence, with context. This clone occurred once. The antigen it binds to is not known. Per-nucleotide qualities are absent, and no much larger clonotype sits a single base away. This specimen comes from a study of cytomegalovirus exposure and HLA in healthy donors (dated by TCRdb to 2016 to 2017). Describing the broader study: A later analysis indicated that the 120 or so validation repertoires were generated on the platform also employed for the approximately 690 repertoires of the first cohort. The aim of the study was to test whether cataloging public T cell receptors could identify signatures of past pathogen exposure. Besides the first cohort of 666 subjects, a separate validation cohort made up of 120 different subjects was used. The study combined high-throughput TCR immunosequencing, statistical association of individual TCRs with disease status, and machine learning to predict cytomegalovirus infection status.

The donors belonged to the validation cohort of around 120 subjects, which was separate from the approximately 700-subject first cohort. The library was produced with the immunoSEQ multiplex PCR assay. In the original analysis: A statistical classification framework was built for diagnosing cytomegalovirus status from the catalog of TCR beta chain sequences. TCRdb retrieved this table from immuneACCESS and kept in-frame rearrangements only. Not all clones are present; in checked studies, unresolved V genes account for under half, and no reason is known for the remainder. V and J calls and clone size come straight from that table; D and trimming were deduced from the DNA. Present in this sample are roughly 70,000 clones, nearly 98% of which were seen just once. The biggest ten clones account for around 1.5% of the sample. From cysteine to phenylalanine, the CDR3 is 16 amino acids long. CDR3 DNA is the only sequence kept; it has 48 bases, read in frame from the first base. The germline V gene gives CDR1 as MNHNS and CDR2 as SASEGT. V is cut back by 3 bases and J by 6 bases, with 10 bases in the junction unmatched.

General findings and caveats noted by the study authors: A later analysis lacked HLA typing for the validation cohort, so it scored co-occurrence in that cohort across all 120 or so repertoires. Across donors, most TCR sequences were observed very rarely, whereas some public TCRs were present in many individuals. A later analysis found that TCRs clustered in the first cohort also tended to co-occur in the roughly 120 validation repertoires, with 94% of cluster scores above 0. The authors suggested that the approach could potentially be generalized to other disease states and immunological phenotypes. A total of 150 or so TCR beta chains were listed by the study as associated with cytomegalovirus. In vitro tests confirmed that a few of the cytomegalovirus-associated TCR beta chains recognize cytomegalovirus antigens. Cytomegalovirus status was reported to be diagnosed by the classifier with high specificity and sensitivity in both the original and validation cohorts.

The receptor's source is a young woman in good health and CMV-seropositive. The sequencing input was PBMCs. The chain is assembled from TRBV6-1 and TRBJ1-5; the junction holds 8 bases that match TRBD1. The DNA sequence is TGTGCCAGCAGTGACGGCCAGGGGGCGAGGAGTCAGCCCCAGCATTTT. The translation is CASSDGQGARSQPQHF.